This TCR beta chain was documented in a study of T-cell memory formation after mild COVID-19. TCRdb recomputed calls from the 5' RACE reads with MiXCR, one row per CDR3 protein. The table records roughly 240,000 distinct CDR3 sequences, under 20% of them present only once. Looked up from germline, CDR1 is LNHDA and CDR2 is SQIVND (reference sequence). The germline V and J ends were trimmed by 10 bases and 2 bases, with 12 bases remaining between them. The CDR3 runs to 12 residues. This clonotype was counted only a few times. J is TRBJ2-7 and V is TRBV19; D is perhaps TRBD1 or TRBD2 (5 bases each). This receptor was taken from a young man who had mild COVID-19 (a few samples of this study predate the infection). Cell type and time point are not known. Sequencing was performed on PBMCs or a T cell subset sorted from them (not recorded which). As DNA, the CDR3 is TGTGCCACCAGGGACGGGGCCTACGAGCAGTACTTC. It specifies CATRDGAYEQYF.